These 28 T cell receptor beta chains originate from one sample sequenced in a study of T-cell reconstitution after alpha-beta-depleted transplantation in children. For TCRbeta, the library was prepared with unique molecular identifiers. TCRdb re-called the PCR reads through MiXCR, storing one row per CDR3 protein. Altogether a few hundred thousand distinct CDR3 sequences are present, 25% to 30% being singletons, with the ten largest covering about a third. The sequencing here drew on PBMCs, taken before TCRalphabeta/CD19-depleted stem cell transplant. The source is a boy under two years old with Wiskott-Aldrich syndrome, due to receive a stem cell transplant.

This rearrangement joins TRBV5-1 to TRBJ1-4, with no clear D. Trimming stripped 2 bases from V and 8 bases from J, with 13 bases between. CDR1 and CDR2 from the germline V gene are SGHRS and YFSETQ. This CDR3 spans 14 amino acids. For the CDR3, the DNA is TGCGCCAGCAGCTTAGGCGGCTCTGAAGAAAAACTGTTTTTT. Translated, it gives CASSLGGSEEKLFF.

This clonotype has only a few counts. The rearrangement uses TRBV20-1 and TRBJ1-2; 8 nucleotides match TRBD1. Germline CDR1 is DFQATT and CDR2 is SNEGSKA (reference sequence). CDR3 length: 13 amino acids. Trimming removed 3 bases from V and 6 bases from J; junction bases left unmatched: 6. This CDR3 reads CSARKDRDHGYTF. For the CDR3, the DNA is TGCAGTGCTAGGAAGGACAGGGACCATGGCTACACCTTC.

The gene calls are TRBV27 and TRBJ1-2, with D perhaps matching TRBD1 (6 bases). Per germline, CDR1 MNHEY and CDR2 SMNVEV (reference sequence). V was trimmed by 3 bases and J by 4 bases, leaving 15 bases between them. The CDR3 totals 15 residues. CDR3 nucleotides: TGTGCCAGCAGTTTCATACGGGGGCCTCTCTATGGCTACACCTTC. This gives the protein CASSFIRGPLYGYTF.

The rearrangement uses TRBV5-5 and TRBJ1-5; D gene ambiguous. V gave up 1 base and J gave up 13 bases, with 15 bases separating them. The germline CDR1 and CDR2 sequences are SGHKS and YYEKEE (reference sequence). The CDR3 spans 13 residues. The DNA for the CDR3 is TGTGCCAGCAGCTTGCTTTATTCGGGAATACAGCATTTT. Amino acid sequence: CASSLLYSGIQHF.

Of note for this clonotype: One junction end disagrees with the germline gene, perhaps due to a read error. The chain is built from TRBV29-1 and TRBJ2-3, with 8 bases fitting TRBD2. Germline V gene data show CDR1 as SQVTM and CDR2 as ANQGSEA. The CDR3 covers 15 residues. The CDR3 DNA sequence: TGCAGCGTAGAAGAACCTAGCGGGAGCACAGATACGCAGTATTTT. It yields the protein CSVEEPSGSTDTQYF.

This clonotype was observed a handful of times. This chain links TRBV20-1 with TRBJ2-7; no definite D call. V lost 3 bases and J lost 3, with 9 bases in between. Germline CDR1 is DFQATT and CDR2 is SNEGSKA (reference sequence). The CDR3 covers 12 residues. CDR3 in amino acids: CSASLGSYEQYF. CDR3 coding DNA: TGCAGTGCTAGTCTCGGCAGCTACGAGCAGTACTTC.

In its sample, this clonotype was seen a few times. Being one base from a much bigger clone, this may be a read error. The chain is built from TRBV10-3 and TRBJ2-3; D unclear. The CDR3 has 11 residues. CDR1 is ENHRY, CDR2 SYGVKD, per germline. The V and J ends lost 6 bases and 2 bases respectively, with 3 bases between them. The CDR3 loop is CAISHTDTQYF. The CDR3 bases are TGTGCCATCAGCCACACAGATACGCAGTATTTT.

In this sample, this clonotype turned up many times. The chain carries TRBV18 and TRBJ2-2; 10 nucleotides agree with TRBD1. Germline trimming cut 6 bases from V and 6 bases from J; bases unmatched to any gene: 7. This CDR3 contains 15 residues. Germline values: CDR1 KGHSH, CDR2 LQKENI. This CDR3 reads CASSARDRGAGELFF. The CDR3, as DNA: TGTGCCAGCTCCGCTCGGGACAGGGGCGCCGGGGAGCTGTTTTTT.

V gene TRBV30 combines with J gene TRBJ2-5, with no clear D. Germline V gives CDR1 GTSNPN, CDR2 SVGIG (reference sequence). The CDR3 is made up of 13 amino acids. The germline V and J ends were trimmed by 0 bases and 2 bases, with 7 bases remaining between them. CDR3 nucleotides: TGTGCCTGGAGTGTTCGGATTCAAGAGACCCAGTACTTC. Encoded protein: CAWSVRIQETQYF.

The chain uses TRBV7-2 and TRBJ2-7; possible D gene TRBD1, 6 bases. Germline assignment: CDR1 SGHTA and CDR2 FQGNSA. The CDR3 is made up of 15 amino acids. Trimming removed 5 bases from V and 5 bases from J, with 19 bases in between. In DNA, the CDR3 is TGTGCCAGCAGCCGAATGGACAGACCAGTTGACGAGCAGTACTTC. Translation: CASSRMDRPVDEQYF.

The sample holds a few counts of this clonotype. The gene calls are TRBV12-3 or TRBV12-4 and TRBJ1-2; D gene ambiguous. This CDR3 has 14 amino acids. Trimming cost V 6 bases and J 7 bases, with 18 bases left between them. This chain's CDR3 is CASSRLARASGYTF. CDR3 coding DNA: TGTGCCAGCAGCCGTCTCGCCCGGGCGAGTGGCTACACCTTC.

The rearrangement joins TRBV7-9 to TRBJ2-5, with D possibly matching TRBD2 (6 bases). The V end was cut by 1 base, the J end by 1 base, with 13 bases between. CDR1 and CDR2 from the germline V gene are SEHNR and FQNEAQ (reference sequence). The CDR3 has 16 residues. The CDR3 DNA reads TGTGCCAGCAGCTTAGTTCCGCGGGAACTCCAAGAGACCCAGTACTTC. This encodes CASSLVPRELQETQYF.

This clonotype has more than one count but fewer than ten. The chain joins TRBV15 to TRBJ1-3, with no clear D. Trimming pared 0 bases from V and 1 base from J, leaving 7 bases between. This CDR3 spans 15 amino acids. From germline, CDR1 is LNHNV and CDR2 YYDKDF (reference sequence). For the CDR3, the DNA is TGTGCCACCAGCAGAGATCCGGAATCTGGAAACACCATATATTTT. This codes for CATSRDPESGNTIYF. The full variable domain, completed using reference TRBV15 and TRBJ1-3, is DAMVIQNPRYQVTQFGKPVTLSCSQTLNHNVMYWYQQKSSQAPKLLFHYYDKDFNNEADTPDNFQSRRPNTSFCFLDIRSPGLGDTAMYLCATSRDPESGNTIYFGEGSWLTVV.

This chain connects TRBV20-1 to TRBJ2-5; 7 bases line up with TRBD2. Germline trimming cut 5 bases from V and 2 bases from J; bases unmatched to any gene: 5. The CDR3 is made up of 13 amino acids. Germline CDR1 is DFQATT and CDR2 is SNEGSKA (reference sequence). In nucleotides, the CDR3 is TGCAGTGCTGAACCGGGACTACAAGAGACCCAGTACTTC. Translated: CSAEPGLQETQYF.

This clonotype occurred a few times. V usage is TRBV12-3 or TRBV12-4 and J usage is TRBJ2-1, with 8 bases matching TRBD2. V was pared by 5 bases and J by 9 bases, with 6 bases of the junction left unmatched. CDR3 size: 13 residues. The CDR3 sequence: CASSPRTSTEQFF. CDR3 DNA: TGTGCCAGCAGTCCTAGGACTAGCACTGAGCAGTTCTTC.

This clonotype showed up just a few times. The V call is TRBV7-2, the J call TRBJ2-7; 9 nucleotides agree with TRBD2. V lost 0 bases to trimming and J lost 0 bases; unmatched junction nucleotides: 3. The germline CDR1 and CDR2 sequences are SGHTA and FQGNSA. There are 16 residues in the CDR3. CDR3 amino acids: CASSLARTSASYEQYF. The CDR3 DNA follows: TGTGCCAGCAGCTTAGCGAGGACTAGCGCCTCCTACGAGCAGTACTTC.

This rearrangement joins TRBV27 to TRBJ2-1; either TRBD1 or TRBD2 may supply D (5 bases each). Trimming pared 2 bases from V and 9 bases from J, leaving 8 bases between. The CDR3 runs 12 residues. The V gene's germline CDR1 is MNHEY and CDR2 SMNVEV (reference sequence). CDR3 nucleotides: TGTGCCAGCAGTTTACGGGGCAGTGAGCAGTTCTTC. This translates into CASSLRGSEQFF.

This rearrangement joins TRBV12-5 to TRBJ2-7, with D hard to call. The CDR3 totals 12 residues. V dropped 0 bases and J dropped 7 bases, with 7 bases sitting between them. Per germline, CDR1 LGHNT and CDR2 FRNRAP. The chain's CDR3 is CASGLVPKEQYF. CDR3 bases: TGTGCTAGTGGTTTGGTACCTAAGGAGCAGTACTTC.

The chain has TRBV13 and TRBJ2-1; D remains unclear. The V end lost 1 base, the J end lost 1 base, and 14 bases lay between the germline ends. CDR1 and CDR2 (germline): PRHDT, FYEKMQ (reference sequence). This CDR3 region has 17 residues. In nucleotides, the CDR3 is TGTGCCAGCAGCTTAGTTGCTCGCGGATCATCCTACAATGAGCAGTTCTTC. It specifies CASSLVARGSSYNEQFF.

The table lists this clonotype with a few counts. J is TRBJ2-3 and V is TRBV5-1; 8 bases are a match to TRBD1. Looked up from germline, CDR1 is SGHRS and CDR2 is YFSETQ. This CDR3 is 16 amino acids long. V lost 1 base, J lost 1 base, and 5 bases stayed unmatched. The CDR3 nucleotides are TGCGCCAGCAGCTTGTACTTACAGGGGGGCACAGATACGCAGTATTTT. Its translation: CASSLYLQGGTDTQYF.

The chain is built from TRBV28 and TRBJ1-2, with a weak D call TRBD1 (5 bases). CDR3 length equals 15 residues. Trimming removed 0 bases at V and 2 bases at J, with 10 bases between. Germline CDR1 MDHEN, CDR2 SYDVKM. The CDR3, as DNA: TGTGCCAGCAGTTTATGGGGGGGGTCCAACTATGGCTACACCTTC. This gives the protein CASSLWGGSNYGYTF.

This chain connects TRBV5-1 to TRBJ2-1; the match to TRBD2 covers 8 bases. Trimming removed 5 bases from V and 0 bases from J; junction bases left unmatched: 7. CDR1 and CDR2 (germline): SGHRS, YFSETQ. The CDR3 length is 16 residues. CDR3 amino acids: CASRRVAGPSYNEQFF. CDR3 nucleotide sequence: TGCGCCAGCAGGAGGGTAGCGGGACCCTCCTACAATGAGCAGTTCTTC.

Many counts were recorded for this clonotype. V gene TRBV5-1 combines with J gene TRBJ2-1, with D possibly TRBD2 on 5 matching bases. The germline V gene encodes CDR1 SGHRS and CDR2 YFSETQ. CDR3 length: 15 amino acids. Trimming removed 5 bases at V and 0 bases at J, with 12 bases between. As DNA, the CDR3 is TGCGCCAGCAGTTCTAGCTACCCCTCCTACAATGAGCAGTTCTTC. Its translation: CASSSSYPSYNEQFF.

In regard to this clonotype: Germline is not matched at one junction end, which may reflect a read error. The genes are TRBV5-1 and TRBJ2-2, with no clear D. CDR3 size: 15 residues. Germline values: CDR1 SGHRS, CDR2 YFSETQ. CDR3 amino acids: CATSLPPPNTGELFF. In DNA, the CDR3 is TGCGCCACCAGCCTACCGCCACCCAACACCGGGGAGCTGTTTTTT.

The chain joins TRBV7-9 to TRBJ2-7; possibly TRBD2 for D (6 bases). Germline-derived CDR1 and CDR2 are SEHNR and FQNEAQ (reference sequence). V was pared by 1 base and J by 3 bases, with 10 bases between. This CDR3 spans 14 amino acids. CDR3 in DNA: TGTGCCAGCAGCTTAGGGGCAGCGGGCTACGAGCAGTACTTC. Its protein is CASSLGAAGYEQYF.

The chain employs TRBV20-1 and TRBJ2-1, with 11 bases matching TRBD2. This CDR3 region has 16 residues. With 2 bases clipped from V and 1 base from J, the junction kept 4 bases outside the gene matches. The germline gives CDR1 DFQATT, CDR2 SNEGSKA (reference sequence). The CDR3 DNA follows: TGCAGTGCTAGAAAGACTAGCGGGATATCCTACAATGAGCAGTTCTTC. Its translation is CSARKTSGISYNEQFF.

The chain's CDR3 is CANGQASRNEQFF. CDR3 sequence (DNA): TGTGCCAATGGACAGGCTTCTAGGAATGAGCAGTTCTTC. The chain combines TRBV2 with TRBJ2-1; the match to TRBD1 covers 7 bases. The CDR3 is 13 residues long. J gave up 7 bases and V 10 bases, and 10 bases lay outside the gene matches. Germline V gives CDR1 SNHLY, CDR2 FYNNEI.

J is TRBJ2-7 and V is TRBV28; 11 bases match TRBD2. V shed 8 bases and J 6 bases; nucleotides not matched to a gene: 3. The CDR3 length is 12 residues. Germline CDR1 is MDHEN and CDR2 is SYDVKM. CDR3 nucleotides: TGTGCCAGCCGGACTAGCGGGCGCGAGCAGTACTTC. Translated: CASRTSGREQYF. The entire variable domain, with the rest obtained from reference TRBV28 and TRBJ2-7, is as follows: DVKVTQSSRYLVKRTGEKVFLECVQDMDHENMFWYRQDPGLGLRLIYFSYDVKMKEKGDIPEGYSVSREKKERFSLILESASTNQTSMYLCASRTSGREQYFGPGTRLTVT.